A selection of T cell receptor beta chains follows, all from one sample in a study of T-cell reconstitution after alpha-beta-depleted transplantation in children. TCRdb processed the PCR reads anew with MiXCR; each CDR3 protein has one entry. The table includes around 370,000 distinct CDR3 sequences, roughly 15% detected once. The sample consisted of PBMCs, mostly from graft donor cells, taken 360 days after TCRalphabeta/CD19-depleted stem cell transplant. The source of these receptors is a male patient between 2 and 10 years old who had a stem cell transplant for acute lymphoblastic leukemia, so the T cells may come from the graft donor. Both conserved end residues are trimmed from each CDR3.

V gene	J gene	CDR3 protein
TRBV28	TRBJ2-1	ASSLSENDQYNEQF
TRBV28	TRBJ2-2	ASSSPLTAAGELF
TRBV12-3/TRBV12-4	TRBJ1-5	ASSRDSSNQPQH
TRBV29-1	TRBJ2-2	SVEQENTGELF
TRBV6-1	TRBJ1-2	ASSRDGPYGYT
TRBV7-9	TRBJ2-2	ASSQLAGADRTGELF
TRBV15	TRBJ1-5	ATSRRYSSRNQPQH
TRBV12-3/TRBV12-4	TRBJ2-1	ASSFNDGSSYNEQF
TRBV7-9	TRBJ2-5	ASSWSESVETQY
TRBV15	TRBJ1-1	ATSRNANGMNTEAF
TRBV15	TRBJ2-1	ATSRDRASAHNEQF
TRBV3-1	TRBJ2-7	ASSPLYSQSYEQY
TRBV12-3/TRBV12-4	TRBJ2-5	ASSFAAGSTRETQY
TRBV6-1	TRBJ2-1	ASSGGRAYNEQF
TRBV9	TRBJ1-1	ASTLEGGRPTEAF
TRBV2	TRBJ1-5	ASSSTGPFNQPQH
TRBV12-3/TRBV12-4	TRBJ1-4	ASSQTGTGLEKLF
TRBV20-1	TRBJ2-4	SAIPPGGGIQY
TRBV5-1	TRBJ2-7	ASSPGRRLAGESYEQY
TRBV12-3/TRBV12-4	TRBJ2-6	ASGLPGPLSGANVLT
TRBV12-3/TRBV12-4	TRBJ1-4	ASSPGQAGEKLF
TRBV10-1	TRBJ2-7	ASAGGTRPYEQY
TRBV7-9	TRBJ2-3	ASSFSGPSTDTQY
TRBV9	TRBJ1-2	ASSTRQGDGYT
TRBV20-1	TRBJ2-2	SANRGSNTGELF
TRBV5-1	TRBJ2-3	ASSLVGRGPDTQY
TRBV7-9	TRBJ2-1	ASSLAYWPTSYNEQF
TRBV5-1	TRBJ2-5	ASSLVRDRVQY
TRBV7-8	TRBJ2-3	ASSLGLAGALITDTQY
TRBV5-1	TRBJ2-5	ASSLAAGLRATQY
TRBV6-2/TRBV6-3	TRBJ2-3	ASSPLGEWDTQY
TRBV4-3	TRBJ2-3	ASSLSRRGADTQY
TRBV28	TRBJ2-3	ASSFSGQGSDTQY
TRBV4-3	TRBJ2-2	ASSGGRGYTGELF
TRBV6-2/TRBV6-3	TRBJ1-3	ASTKGGSGNTIY